The present entry profiles one T cell receptor beta chain with its context. The CDR3 contains 14 residues. Germline CDR1 and CDR2: MDHEN and SYDVKM. Between the trimmed V and J ends, which lost 3 bases and 1 base, there was a span of 10 bases. These data come from a study of blood T cell repertoires in COVID-19. In the study overall: COVID-19 samples collected from the United States, Italy and Spain covered acute and convalescent phases. T cells, B-cell-depleted T cells, or PBMCs provided the cDNA or gDNA that served as material.

Original processing methods: How many nucleated cells were present was estimated from reference gene primer amplification. The assay was immunoSEQ multiplex PCR, and TCRdb's table has in-frame clones only and misses some. From that table come the V and J calls and clone size; the DNA was used to work out D and trimming. The sample has approximately 150,000 clones; roughly nine tenths are singletons. This TCR was sampled from a woman in her 70s with acute or convalescent COVID-19. Sequencing was carried out using peripheral blood. The genes are TRBV28 and TRBJ2-7, with a tentative D call TRBD1 (6 bases). The CDR3 DNA sequence: TGTGCCAGCAGTTTTCTAGGACAGTCCTACGAGCAGTACTTC. Its translation is CASSFLGQSYEQYF. The variable domain in full, with the rest retrieved from reference TRBV28 and TRBJ2-7, is DVKVTQSSRYLVKRTGEKVFLECVQDMDHENMFWYRQDPGLGLRLIYFSYDVKMKEKGDIPEGYSVSREKKERFSLILESASTNQTSMYLCASSFLGQSYEQYFGPGTRLTVT.